A single sample is the source of the 10 T cell receptor beta chains below, sequenced in a study of OX40 agonist ivuxolimab in advanced cancers. Clones were sequenced by immunoSEQ multiplex PCR, and TCRdb holds only the in-frame ones, with some missing. The sample consists of tens of thousands of clones, roughly 94% of them appearing once. The sequencing here drew on CD4+ or CD8+ T cells sorted from blood, taken in a trial of the OX40 agonist ivuxolimab. The receptors derive from an adult with an advanced solid tumor such as melanoma, head and neck, liver or kidney cancer.

DNA for the CDR3: TGTGCCAGTAAGGTCGATACTTTCCGGGGGAACACTGAAGCTTTCTTT. Protein sequence: CASKVDTFRGNTEAFF. The chain uses TRBV19 and TRBJ1-1, with D uncertain. The V end was cut by 7 bases, the J end by 1 base, with 19 bases between. Germline lookup yields CDR1 LNHDA and CDR2 SQIVND (reference sequence). The CDR3 is made up of 16 amino acids.

The CDR3, as DNA: TGTGCCAGCAGTCAGACAGGGTTTTACGAGCAGTACTTC. Translation gives CASSQTGFYEQYF. The gene calls are TRBV27 and TRBJ2-7; 7 bases are shared with TRBD1. Trimming removed 5 bases from V and 4 bases from J; junction bases left unmatched: 5. Germline assignment: CDR1 MNHEY and CDR2 SMNVEV (reference sequence). CDR3 size: 13 residues.

Comments on this clone: The same CDR3 is also encoded by other DNA sequences in this sample. The chain uses TRBV27 and TRBJ2-7; D not resolved. CDR1 and CDR2 (germline): MNHEY, SMNVEV (reference sequence). The ends were cut back, 0 bases at V and 2 bases at J, with 5 bases in the middle. The CDR3 has 13 amino acids. The CDR3: CASSLSGPYEQYF. The DNA for the CDR3 is TGTGCCAGCAGTTTATCCGGCCCCTACGAGCAGTACTTC.

The genes are TRBV11-3 and TRBJ2-2; 8 bases align to TRBD1. Per the germline V gene, CDR1 is SGHNT and CDR2 is YENEEA. The CDR3 length is 15 residues. Trimming at V came to 5 bases and at J to 2 bases, leaving 4 bases not matched to a gene. The CDR3 here is CASSADRANTGELFF. DNA of the CDR3: TGTGCCAGCAGCGCGGACAGGGCTAACACCGGGGAGCTGTTTTTT.

The chain carries TRBV5-1 and TRBJ2-3; D tentatively fits TRBD1 or TRBD2 (5 bases each). V lost 5 bases and J lost 2, with 9 bases in between. Germline CDR1 reads SGHRS; CDR2 reads YFSETQ. The CDR3 runs to 13 residues. The DNA for the CDR3 is TGCGCCAGCAGGGGGGAAAACACAGATACGCAGTATTTT. This translates into CASRGENTDTQYF.

The chain is built from TRBV27 and TRBJ2-7; tentatively, D is TRBD2 (5 bases). CDR1 and CDR2 from the germline V gene are MNHEY and SMNVEV (reference sequence). Deletions cut 8 bases from V and 6 bases from J, with 17 bases between. There are 13 residues in the CDR3. CDR3 DNA: TGTGCCAGCGCAATGAGAGGGAATAGCGAGCAGTACTTC. Amino acid sequence: CASAMRGNSEQYF.

This clone has a handful of counts. This chain uses TRBV28 with TRBJ1-2; D is unresolved. Trimming left V 2 bases short and J 1 base short, with 5 bases between. The CDR3 is 13 amino acids. CDR1 and CDR2 from the germline V gene are MDHEN and SYDVKM. For the CDR3, the DNA is TGTGCCAGCAGTTTAGACCTTAACTATGGCTACACCTTC. Encoded protein: CASSLDLNYGYTF.

This chain uses TRBV25-1 with TRBJ1-6; maybe TRBD1 (5 bases). V was trimmed by 5 bases and J by 0 bases, leaving 8 bases between them. The CDR3 covers 15 residues. Germline loops: CDR1 MGHDK, CDR2 SYGVNS. The DNA of the CDR3 is TGTGCCAGCAGTAGGGGAATCTCCTATAATTCACCCCTCCACTTT. This codes for CASSRGISYNSPLHF.

On this clone itself: A junction boundary mismatches the germline segment, possibly from a read error. This chain uses TRBV7-9 with TRBJ1-5; D perhaps matches TRBD1 (5 bases). The CDR3 totals 15 residues. The germline V gene encodes CDR1 SEHNR and CDR2 FQNEAQ (reference sequence). The CDR3 sequence is CASSQDRDGNQPQHF. Here the CDR3 DNA reads TGCGCCAGCAGCCAAGATAGGGACGGCAATCAGCCCCAGCATTTT. Full variable domain (remainder filled in from reference TRBV7-9 and TRBJ1-5): DTGVSQNPRHKITKRGQNVTFRCDPISEHNRLYWYRQTLGQGPEFLTYFQNEAQLEKSRLLSDRFSAERPKGSFSTLEIQRTEQGDSAMYLCASSQDRDGNQPQHFGDGTRLSIL.

The chain recombines TRBV19 with TRBJ2-1; TRBD1 matches 10 bases. The CDR3 consists of 14 residues. V was clipped by 5 bases and J by 9 bases; unmatched bases: 7. The V gene's germline CDR1 is LNHDA and CDR2 SQIVND (reference sequence). The CDR3 DNA reads as TGTGCCAGTAGTGCGGGACAGGGGAATACTGAGCAGTTCTTC. Amino acid sequence: CASSAGQGNTEQFF.